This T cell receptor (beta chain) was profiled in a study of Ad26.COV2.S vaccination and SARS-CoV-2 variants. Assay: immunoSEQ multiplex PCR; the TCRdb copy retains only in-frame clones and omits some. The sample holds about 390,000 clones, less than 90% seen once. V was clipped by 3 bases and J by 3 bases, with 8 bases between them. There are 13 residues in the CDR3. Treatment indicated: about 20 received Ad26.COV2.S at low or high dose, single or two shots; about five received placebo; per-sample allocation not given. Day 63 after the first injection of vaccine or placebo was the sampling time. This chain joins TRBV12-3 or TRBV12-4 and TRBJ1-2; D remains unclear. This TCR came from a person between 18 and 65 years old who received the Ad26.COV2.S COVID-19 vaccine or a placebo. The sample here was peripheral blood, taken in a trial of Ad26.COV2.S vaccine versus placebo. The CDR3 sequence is CASSFNGHYGYTF. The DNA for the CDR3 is TGTGCCAGCAGTTTTAACGGCCACTATGGCTACACCTTC.